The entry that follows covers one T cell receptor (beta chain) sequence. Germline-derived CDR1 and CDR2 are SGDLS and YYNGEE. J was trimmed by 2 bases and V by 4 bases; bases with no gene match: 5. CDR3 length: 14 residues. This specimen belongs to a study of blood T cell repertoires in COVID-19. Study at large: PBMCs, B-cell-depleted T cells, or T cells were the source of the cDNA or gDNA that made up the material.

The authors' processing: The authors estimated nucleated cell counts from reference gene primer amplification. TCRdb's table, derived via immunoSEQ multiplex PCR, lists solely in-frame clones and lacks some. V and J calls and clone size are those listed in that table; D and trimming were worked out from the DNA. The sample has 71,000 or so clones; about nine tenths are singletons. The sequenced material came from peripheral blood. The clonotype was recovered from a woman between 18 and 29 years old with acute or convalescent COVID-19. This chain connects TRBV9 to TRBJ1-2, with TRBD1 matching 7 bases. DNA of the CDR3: TGTGCCAGCAGCAACACGGGACAGAACTATGGCTACACCTTC. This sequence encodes CASSNTGQNYGYTF.